This T cell receptor beta chain was obtained from a study of monozygotic twins with inflammatory bowel disease. TCRdb reprocessed the 5' RACE reads and keeps a single row for each CDR3 protein, giving no DNA. Recorded for this sample: a few hundred thousand distinct CDR3 sequences. This TCR was recovered from a human donor with ulcerative colitis or Crohn's disease, or a healthy co-twin of an affected twin (not recorded which). Sequencing was carried out using blood.

Here the CDR3 reads CSASEQVTRGYTF. The V call is TRBV20-1, the J call TRBJ1-2; checking the TCRdb D call of TRBD1 is not possible without DNA. CDR1 DFQATT and CDR2 SNEGSKA come from the germline V gene (reference sequence). The CDR3 loop spans 13 amino acids.